This T cell receptor beta chain was obtained from a study of cytomegalovirus exposure and HLA in healthy donors. With respect to this clone: Its antigen is currently unknown.

V lost 3 bases and J 0 bases, leaving 15 bases between the germline ends. The CDR3 loop spans 16 amino acids. CDR1 is GTSNPN and CDR2 is SVGIG in the germline V gene (reference sequence). Study outcomes and limitations: In a later analysis, at a false discovery rate of 0.05, roughly 17,000 TCR beta sequences matched HLA alleles. The authors later linked a missense DCLRE1C variant to TCR beta V- and J-gene trimming. Researchers left out some V segments, among them TRBV6-2 and TRBV6-3, as indistinguishable.

Use of 60 Vbeta and 13 Jbeta primers characterized the PCR. Method: immunoSEQ multiplex PCR; TCRdb's copy keeps in-frame clones and lacks some. Altogether some 65,000 clones are present, approximately 78% being singletons, with the ten largest covering 3%. The sequenced material came from PBMCs. The sequence derives from a girl aged 10 to 17 in good health and CMV-seropositive. This chain connects TRBV30 to TRBJ1-5, with D possibly being TRBD1 (6 bases). CDR3 DNA: TGTGCCTGGAGCCATAATACAGGGTTTAGCAATCAGCCCCAGCATTTT. Translating it yields CAWSHNTGFSNQPQHF.